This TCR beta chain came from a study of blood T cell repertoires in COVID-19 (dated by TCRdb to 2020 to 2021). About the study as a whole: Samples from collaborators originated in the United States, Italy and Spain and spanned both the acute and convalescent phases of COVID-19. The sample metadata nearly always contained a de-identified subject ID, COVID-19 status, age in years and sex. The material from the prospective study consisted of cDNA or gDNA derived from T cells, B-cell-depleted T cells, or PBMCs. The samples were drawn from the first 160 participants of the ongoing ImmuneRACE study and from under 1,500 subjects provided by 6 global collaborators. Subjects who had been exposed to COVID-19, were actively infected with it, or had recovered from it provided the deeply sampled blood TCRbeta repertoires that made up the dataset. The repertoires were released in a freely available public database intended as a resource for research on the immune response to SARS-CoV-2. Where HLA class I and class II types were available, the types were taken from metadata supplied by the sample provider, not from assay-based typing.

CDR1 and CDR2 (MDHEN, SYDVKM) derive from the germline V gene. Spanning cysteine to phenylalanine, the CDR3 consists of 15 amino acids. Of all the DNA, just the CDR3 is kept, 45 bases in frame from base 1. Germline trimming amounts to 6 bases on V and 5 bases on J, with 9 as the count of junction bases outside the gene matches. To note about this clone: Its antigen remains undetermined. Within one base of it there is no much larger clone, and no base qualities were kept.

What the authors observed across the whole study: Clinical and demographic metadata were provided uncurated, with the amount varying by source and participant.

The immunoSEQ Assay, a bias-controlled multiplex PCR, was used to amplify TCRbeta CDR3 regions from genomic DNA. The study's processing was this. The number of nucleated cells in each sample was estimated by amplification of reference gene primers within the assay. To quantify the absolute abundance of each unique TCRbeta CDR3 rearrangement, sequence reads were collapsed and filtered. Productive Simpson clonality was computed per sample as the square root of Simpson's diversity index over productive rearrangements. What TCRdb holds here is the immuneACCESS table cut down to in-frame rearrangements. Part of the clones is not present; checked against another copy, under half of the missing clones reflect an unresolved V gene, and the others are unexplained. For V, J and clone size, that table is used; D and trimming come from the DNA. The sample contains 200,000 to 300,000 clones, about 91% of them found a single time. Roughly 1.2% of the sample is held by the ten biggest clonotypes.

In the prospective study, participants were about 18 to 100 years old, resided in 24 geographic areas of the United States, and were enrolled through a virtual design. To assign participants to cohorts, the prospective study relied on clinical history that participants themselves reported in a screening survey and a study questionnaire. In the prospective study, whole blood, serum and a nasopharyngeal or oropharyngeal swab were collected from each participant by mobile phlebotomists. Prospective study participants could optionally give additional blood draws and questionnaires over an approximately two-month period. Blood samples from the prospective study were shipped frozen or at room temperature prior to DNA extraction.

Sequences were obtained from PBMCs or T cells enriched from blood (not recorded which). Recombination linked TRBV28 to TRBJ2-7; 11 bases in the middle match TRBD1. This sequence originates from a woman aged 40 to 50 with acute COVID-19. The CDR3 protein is CASRSAGTGGNEQYF. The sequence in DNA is TGTGCCAGCAGATCAGCTGGGACAGGGGGGAACGAGCAGTACTTC.